A selection of T cell receptor beta chains follows, all from one sample in a study of post-analysis software for immune sequencing data. TCRdb fed the PCR reads into MiXCR, producing one record per CDR3 protein. The table records fewer than 850,000 distinct CDR3 sequences, under 60% of them present only once. The sequencing input was blood. The receptors stem from a girl under 18 with multiple sclerosis. The CDR3 runs from the conserved cysteine through the conserved F or W. The order of the fields is V gene, J gene, clone size, CDR3 protein. Only some rows state a clone size, as once, few, many or a class for expanded clones.

>TRBV6-6|TRBJ2-3|few
CASSRPEGNTDTQYF
>TRBV20-1|TRBJ2-5|few
CSALGLGEETQYF
>TRBV13|TRBJ2-5|-
CASSLRSPQETQYF
>TRBV10-3|TRBJ2-5|few
CAISVGGLQETQYF
>TRBV7-8|TRBJ2-7|few
CASSLAGTKWGEQYF
>TRBV20-1|TRBJ2-3|few
CSVQAGTSDNIDTQYF
>TRBV25-1|TRBJ2-2|-
CASSPLDRASGITGELFF
>TRBV12-3/TRBV12-4|TRBJ1-1|few
CAVPRGAKNTEAFF
>TRBV10-3|TRBJ2-1|-
CAISGVGGTMSPFF
>TRBV20-1|TRBJ2-3|-
CSARDQFGNTDTQYF
>TRBV7-2|TRBJ2-5|many
CASSPLGRVTQETQYF
>TRBV5-1|-|few
CASSLEGARETQYF
>TRBV5-5|TRBJ2-1|-
CASSLSPAGGRLGNEQFF
>TRBV29-1|TRBJ2-5|-
CSGGTSGETQYF
>TRBV27|TRBJ1-2|-
CASSPGQGLTF
>TRBV6-1|TRBJ1-1|-
CASSAYTEAFF
>TRBV28|TRBJ2-7|-
CASSLGTSGKPYEQYF
>TRBV20-1|TRBJ2-1|few
CSACRDPPEAYNEQFF
>TRBV5-1|-|-
CASSFETSGVYEQYF
>TRBV6-2/TRBV6-3|-|-
CASSRAGVLNEQYF
>TRBV10-2|TRBJ2-1|few
CASSGLAGESVPRNEQFF
>TRBV28|TRBJ2-6|-
CASRDPGANVLTF
>TRBV7-8|TRBJ2-1|-
CANSQTNREQFF
>TRBV4-2|TRBJ2-7|-
CASSQRTSGSDEQYF
>TRBV12-3/TRBV12-4|TRBJ1-1|-
CASRVRQGRVNTEAFF
>TRBV28|TRBJ2-3|-
CASSTERGFTDTQYF
>TRBV12-3/TRBV12-4|TRBJ2-5|-
CASSSGTGIGTQYF
>TRBV29-1|TRBJ2-3|-
CSVVPSGRAPDTQYF
>TRBV24-1|TRBJ2-1|few
CATSDPAGDRDNEQFF
>TRBV5-4|TRBJ1-2|-
CASSWNPGDNYGYTF
>TRBV6-1|TRBJ2-5|-
CASSADSFQETQYF
>TRBV19|TRBJ1-2|few
CASSTQQGTLYGYTF
>TRBV20-1|TRBJ2-3|many
CSARGGASTDTQYF
>TRBV20-1|TRBJ2-3|-
CSVAERDPGTQYF